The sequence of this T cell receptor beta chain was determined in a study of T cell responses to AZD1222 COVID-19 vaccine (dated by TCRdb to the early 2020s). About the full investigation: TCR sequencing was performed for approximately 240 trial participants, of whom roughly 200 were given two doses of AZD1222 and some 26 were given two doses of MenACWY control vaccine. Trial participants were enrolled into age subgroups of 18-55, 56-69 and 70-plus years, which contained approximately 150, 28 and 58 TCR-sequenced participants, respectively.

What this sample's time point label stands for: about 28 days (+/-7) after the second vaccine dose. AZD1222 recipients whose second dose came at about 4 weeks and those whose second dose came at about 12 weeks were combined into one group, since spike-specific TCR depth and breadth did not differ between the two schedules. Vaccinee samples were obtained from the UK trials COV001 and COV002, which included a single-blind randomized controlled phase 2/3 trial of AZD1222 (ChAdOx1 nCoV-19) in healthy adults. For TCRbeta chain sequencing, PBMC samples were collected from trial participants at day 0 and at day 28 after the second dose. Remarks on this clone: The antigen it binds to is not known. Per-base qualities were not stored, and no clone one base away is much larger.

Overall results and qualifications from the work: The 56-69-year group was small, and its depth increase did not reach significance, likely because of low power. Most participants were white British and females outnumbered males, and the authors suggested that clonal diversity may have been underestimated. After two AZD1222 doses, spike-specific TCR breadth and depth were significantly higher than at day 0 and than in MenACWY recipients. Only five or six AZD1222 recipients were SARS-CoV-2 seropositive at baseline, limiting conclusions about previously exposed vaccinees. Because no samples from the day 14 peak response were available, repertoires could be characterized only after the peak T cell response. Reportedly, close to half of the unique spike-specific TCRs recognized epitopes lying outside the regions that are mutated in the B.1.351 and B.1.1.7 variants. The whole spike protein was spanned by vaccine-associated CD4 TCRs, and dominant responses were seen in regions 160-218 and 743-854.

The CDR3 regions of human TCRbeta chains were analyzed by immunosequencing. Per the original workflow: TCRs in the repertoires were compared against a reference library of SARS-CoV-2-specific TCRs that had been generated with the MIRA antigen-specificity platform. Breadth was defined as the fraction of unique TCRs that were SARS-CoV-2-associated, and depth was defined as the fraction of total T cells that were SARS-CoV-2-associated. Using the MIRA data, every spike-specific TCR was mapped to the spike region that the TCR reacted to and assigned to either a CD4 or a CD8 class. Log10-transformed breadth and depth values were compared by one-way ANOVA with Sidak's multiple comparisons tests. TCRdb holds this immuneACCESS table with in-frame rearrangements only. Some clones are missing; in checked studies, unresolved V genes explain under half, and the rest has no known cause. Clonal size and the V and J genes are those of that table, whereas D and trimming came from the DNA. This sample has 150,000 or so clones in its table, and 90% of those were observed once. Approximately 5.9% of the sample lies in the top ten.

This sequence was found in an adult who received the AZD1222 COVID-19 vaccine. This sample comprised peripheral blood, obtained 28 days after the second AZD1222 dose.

The CDR3 has the sequence CASSLFSTSTEAFF. The nucleotide sequence is TGTGCCAGCAGCCTCTTCTCCACGTCCACTGAAGCTTTCTTT. The receptor chain draws on TRBV3-1 (or the pseudogene TRBV3-2) and TRBJ1-1; no D gene is confidently identified. Based on the germline V gene (reference sequence), the CDR1 and CDR2 sequences are LGHDT and YNNKEL. The CDR3 holds 14 amino acids from the cysteine to the phenylalanine. Here the CDR3 DNA is all that survives: 42 bases in frame from base 1. The trim is 4 bases for V and 4 bases for J, with a gap of 13 bases between the germline ends.